This T cell receptor beta chain was sequenced for a study of control samples from healthy donors and cancer patients. The ends lost 4 bases at V and 2 bases at J; junction bases unmatched: 15. CDR1 is SGHAT and CDR2 is FQNNGV in the germline V gene. The CDR3 covers 19 residues. Assay used: immunoSEQ multiplex PCR; TCRdb lists only in-frame clones, some missing. The profile shows tens of thousands of clones, 90% of them singletons. This chain joins TRBV11-2 and TRBJ2-1, with 9 bases that match TRBD2. The clonotype comes from a man aged 55 to 70 with colorectal cancer. The material sequenced was PBMCs. The CDR3 region is CASSSPRGGVAGAYNEQFF. In nucleotides, the CDR3 is TGTGCCAGCAGCTCCCCCCGGGGAGGAGTAGCGGGGGCCTACAATGAGCAGTTCTTC.